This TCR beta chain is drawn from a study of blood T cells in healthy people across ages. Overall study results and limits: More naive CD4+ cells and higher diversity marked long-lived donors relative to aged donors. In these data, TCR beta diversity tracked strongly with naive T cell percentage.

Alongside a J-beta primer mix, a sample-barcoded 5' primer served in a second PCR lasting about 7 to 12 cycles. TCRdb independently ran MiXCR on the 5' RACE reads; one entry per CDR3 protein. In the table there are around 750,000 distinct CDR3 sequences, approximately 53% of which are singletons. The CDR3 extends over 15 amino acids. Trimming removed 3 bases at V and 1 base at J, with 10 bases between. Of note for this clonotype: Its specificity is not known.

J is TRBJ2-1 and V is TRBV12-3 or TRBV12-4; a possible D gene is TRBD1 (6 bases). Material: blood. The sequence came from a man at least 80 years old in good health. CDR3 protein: CASSLSQGSYNEQFF. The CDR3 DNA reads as TGTGCCAGCAGTTTGTCGCAGGGGTCCTACAATGAGCAGTTCTTC.